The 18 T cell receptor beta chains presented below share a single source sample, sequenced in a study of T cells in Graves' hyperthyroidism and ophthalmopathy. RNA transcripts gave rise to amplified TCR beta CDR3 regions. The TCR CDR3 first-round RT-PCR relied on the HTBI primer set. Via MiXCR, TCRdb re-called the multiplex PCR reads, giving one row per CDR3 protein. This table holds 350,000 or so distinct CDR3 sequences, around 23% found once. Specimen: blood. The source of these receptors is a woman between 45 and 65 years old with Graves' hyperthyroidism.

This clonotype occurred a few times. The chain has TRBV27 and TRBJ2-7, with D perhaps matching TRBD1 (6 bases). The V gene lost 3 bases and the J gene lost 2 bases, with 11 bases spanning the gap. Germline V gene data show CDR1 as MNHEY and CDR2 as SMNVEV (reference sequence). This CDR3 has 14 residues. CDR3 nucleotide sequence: TGTGCCAGCAGTTTCCGGGGACAACCCTACGAGCAGTACTTC. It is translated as CASSFRGQPYEQYF.

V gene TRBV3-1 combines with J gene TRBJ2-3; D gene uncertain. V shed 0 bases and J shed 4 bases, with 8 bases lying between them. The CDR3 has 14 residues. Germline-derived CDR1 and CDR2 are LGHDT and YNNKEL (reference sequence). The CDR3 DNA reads TGTGCCAGCAGCCAAGAAAGCGCTTCAGATACGCAGTATTTT. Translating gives CASSQESASDTQYF.

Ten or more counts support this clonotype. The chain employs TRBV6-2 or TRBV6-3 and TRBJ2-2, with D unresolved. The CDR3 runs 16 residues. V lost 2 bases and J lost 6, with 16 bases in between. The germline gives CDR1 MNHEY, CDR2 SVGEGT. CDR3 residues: CASSYVAVFYSGELFF. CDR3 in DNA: TGTGCCAGCAGTTACGTGGCCGTTTTTTATTCCGGGGAGCTGTTTTTT.

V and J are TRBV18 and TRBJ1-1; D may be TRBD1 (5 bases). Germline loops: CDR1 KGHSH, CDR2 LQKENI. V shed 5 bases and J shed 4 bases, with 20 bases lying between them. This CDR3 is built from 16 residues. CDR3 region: CASSSYPGSWVTEAFF. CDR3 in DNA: TGTGCCAGCTCATCTTATCCAGGGAGCTGGGTCACTGAAGCTTTCTTT.

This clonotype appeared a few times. CDR3 nucleotide sequence: TGTGCCAGCAGCTTAGACCGGACAGGGTATCCAGATACGCAGTATTTT. Protein product: CASSLDRTGYPDTQYF. The rearrangement uses TRBV7-6 and TRBJ2-3; 8 bases match TRBD1. The J segment lost 4 bases and the V segment lost 1 base, leaving 7 bases of the junction unmatched. Per germline, CDR1 SGHVS and CDR2 FNYEAQ. This CDR3 has 16 amino acids. The variable domain in full, completed from reference TRBV7-6 and TRBJ2-3, reads GAGVSQSPRYKVTKRGQDVALRCDPISGHVSLYWYRQALGQGPEFLTYFNYEAQQDKSGLPNDRFSAERPEGSISTLTIQRTEQRDSAMYRCASSLDRTGYPDTQYFGPGTRLTVL.

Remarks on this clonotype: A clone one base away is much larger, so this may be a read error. The CDR3 nucleotides read TGTGCCAGCTCACAAGCGAGAGCTGGGGCCAACGTCCTGACTTTC. It is translated as CASSQARAGANVLTF. The J gene is TRBJ2-6, the V gene TRBV18, with D unresolved. The CDR3 extends over 15 amino acids. Germline lookup yields CDR1 KGHSH and CDR2 LQKENI. V lost 4 bases and J 2 bases, leaving 9 bases between the germline ends.

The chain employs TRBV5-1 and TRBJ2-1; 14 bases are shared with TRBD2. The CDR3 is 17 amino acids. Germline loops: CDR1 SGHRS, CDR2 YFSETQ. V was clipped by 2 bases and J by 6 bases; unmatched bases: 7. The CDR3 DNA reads TGCGCCAGCAGCTTCCGACTAGCGGGAGGGAGGGTCAATGAGCAGTTCTTC. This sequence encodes CASSFRLAGGRVNEQFF.

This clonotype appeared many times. The CDR3 here is CASSIRLAGNEQFF. CDR3 coding DNA: TGTGCCAGTAGTATTAGACTAGCCGGGAATGAGCAGTTCTTC. V is TRBV19 and J is TRBJ2-1, with 7 bases that match TRBD2. Trimming took 3 bases from V and 7 from J; bases not matched to a gene: 6. Looked up from germline, CDR1 is LNHDA and CDR2 is SQIVND (reference sequence). The CDR3 has 14 residues. The full variable domain, in which reference TRBV19 and TRBJ2-1 provide the parts outside the CDR3, is DGGITQSPKYLFRKEGQNVTLSCEQNLNHDAMYWYRQDPGQGLRLIYYSQIVNDFQKGDIAEGYSVSREKKESFPLTVTSAQKNPTAFYLCASSIRLAGNEQFFGPGTRLTVL.

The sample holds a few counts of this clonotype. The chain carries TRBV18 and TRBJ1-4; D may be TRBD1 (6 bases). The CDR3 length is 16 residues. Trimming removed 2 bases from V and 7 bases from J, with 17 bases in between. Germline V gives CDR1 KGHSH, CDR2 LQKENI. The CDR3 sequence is CASSPATGRGGEKLFF. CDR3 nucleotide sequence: TGTGCCAGCTCACCAGCAACAGGGAGAGGAGGTGAAAAACTGTTTTTT.

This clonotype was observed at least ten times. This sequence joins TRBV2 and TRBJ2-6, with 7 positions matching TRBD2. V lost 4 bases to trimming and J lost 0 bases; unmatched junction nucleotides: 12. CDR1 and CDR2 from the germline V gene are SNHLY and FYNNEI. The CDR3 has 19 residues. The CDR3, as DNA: TGTGCCAGCAGTGCCTTGGGGGTAGCGGGTAGCTCTGGGGCCAACGTCCTGACTTTC. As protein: CASSALGVAGSSGANVLTF.

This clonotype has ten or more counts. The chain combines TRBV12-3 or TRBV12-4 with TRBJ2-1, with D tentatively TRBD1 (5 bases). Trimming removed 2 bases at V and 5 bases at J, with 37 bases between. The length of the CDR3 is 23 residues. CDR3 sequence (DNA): TGTGCCAGCAGTTTATTGGTAGGGTTGTCAATGACCCGGACACCCTCAGAAAACAATGAGCAGTTCTTC. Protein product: CASSLLVGLSMTRTPSENNEQFF.

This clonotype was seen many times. The CDR3 loop reads CASSLGTGYFNQPQHF. In DNA, the CDR3 is TGTGCCAGCAGCTTGGGGACAGGTTACTTCAATCAGCCCCAGCATTTT. The gene calls are TRBV5-6 and TRBJ1-5; 7 bases align to TRBD1. Per the germline V gene, CDR1 is SGHDT and CDR2 is YYEEEE. The V segment lost 0 bases and the J segment 3 bases; nucleotides outside the gene matches: 6. CDR3 length equals 16 residues.

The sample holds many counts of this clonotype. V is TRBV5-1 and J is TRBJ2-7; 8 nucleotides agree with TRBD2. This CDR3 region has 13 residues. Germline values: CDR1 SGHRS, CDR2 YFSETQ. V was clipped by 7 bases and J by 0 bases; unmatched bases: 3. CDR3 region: CASSREASYEQYF. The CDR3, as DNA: TGCGCCAGCTCGCGGGAGGCCTCCTACGAGCAGTACTTC.

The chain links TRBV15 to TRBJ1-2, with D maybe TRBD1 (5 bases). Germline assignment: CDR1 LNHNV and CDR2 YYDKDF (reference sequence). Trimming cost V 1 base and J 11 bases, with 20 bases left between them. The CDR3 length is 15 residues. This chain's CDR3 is CATSRGRVGTLTYTF. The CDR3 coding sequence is TGTGCCACCAGCAGAGGTCGGGTCGGGACTCTCACATACACCTTC.

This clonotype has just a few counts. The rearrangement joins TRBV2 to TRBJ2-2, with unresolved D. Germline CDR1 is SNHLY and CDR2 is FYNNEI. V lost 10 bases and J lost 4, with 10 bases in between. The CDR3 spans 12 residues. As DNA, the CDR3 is TGTGCCATCCTCTGGGGCACCGGGGAGCTGTTTTTT. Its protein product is CAILWGTGELFF.

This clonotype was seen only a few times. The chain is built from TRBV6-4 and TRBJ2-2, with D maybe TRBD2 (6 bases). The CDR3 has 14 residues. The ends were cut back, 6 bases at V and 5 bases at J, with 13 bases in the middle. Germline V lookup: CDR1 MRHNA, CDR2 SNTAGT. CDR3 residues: CASRRDGGTGELFF. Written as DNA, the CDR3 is TGTGCCAGCAGGAGGGACGGGGGAACCGGGGAGCTGTTTTTT.

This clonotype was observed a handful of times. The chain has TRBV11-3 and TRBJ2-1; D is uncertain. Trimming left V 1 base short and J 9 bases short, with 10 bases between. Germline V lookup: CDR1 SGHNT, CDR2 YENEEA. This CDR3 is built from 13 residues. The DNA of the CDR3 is TGTGCCAGCAGCTTAGGTCCAGGCGGTGAGCAGTTCTTC. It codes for CASSLGPGGEQFF.

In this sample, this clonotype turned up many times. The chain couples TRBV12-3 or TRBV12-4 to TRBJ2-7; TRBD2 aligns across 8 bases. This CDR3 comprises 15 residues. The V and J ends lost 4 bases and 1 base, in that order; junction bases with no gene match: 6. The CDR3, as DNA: TGTGCCAGCAGTTCGGAGCGGGAGCGTTCCTACGAGCAGTACTTC. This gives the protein CASSSERERSYEQYF.